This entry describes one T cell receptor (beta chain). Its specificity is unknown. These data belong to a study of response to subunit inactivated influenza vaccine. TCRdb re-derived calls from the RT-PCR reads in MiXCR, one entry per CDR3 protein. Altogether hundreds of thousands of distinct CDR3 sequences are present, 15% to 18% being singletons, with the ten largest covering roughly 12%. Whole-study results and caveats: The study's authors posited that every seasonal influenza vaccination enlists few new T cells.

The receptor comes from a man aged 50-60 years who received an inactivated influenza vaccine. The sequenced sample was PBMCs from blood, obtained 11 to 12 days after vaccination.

Here the CDR3 DNA reads TGTGCTAGTGGTTTAGGGGGGGCCTGGGAGCAGTTCTTC. Translating gives CASGLGGAWEQFF. V and J are TRBV12-5 and TRBJ2-1, with D possibly matching TRBD2 (7 bases). The germline V gene encodes CDR1 LGHNT and CDR2 FRNRAP. The CDR3 has 13 amino acids. The V gene lost 3 bases and the J gene lost 10 bases, with 13 bases spanning the gap.